A selection of T cell receptor beta chains follows, all from one sample in a study of blood T cell repertoires in COVID-19. Profiled with immunoSEQ multiplex PCR; TCRdb holds only in-frame clones, not every one. The table includes 95,000 to 150,000 clones, over 75% detected once. The specimen was peripheral blood. The origin of the receptors is a woman at least 80 years old with acute or convalescent COVID-19. The CDR3 runs from the conserved cysteine through the conserved F or W.

TRBV5-1 | CASSLGQEFNEQFF
TRBV12-5 | CASGQVETQYF
TRBV3-1/TRBV3-2 | CASSHRQGDDGYTF
TRBV7-8 | CASSPQGAMNTEAFF
TRBV27 | CASSPLDRLNTEAFF
TRBV28 | CASSFSVRVGQGNEQFF
TRBV2 | CASQTGDRETQYF
TRBV5-1 | CASSRDSYNEKLFF
TRBV11-2 | CASSPTSGGPILQFF
TRBV6-6 | CASSYSRGGIYGYTF
TRBV11-2 | CASSLLGGSQETQYF
TRBV7-9 | CASSLEFRGNTGELFF
TRBV12-3/TRBV12-4 | CASSYGSQPQHF
TRBV20-1 | CSASLGQQETQYF
TRBV19 | CASSPRQERGSRAFF
TRBV5-4 | CASSTDRHPGGYTF
TRBV4-3 | CASSQDWRAPPGELFF
TRBV28 | CASRPLWGFNSGNTIYF
TRBV6-5 | CASSNRGPNEKLFF
TRBV6-5 | CASSLRGPYEQYF
TRBV12-5 | CASSQGRSTDTQYF
TRBV28 | CASSLGGGKNNSPLHF
TRBV5-1 | CASSLQGQVDTEAFF
TRBV7-2 | CASRTGTGLRSPLHF
TRBV5-1 | CASSFGGDDGYTF
TRBV7-8 | CASSLAGLTYNSPLHF
TRBV3-1/TRBV3-2 | CASSQAQGQETQYF
TRBV18 | CASSPPDSGAGYTF
TRBV11-2 | CASSPQSITGELFF
TRBV6-5 | CASSHPTGENGYTF
TRBV13 | CASRRSIAGGNEQFF
TRBV3-1/TRBV3-2 | CASSHPGGVNEKLFF
TRBV19 | CASSITRGTEIRGYTF
TRBV28 | CASSFALRGTQYF
TRBV11-1 | CASSLGSTTRKNIQYF
TRBV3-1/TRBV3-2 | CASSQEWESSYGYTF
TRBV12-3/TRBV12-4 | CASSFAVGWREYF
TRBV10-3 | CAISEDRAYSPLHF
TRBV6-6 | CASSYSRGGGGELFF
TRBV28 | CASTEQGLNTEAFF
TRBV5-1 | CASSFTGAGTEAFF
TRBV5-1 | CASSLARTGGMNYGYTF
TRBV27 | CASSSHGGGDGTEAFF
TRBV6-5 | CASSSRGADFNSPLHF
TRBV7-3 | CASSLRGRSTDTQYF
TRBV6-2/TRBV6-3 | CASSYSRRENYSGNTIYF
TRBV19 | CASGDTFGTEAFF
TRBV29-1 | CSGGTGGAWTEAFF
TRBV3-1/TRBV3-2 | CASSRTRGSSGNTIYF
TRBV5-1 | CASSLTGLTNEKLFF
TRBV5-1 | CASSKGQKYEQYF
TRBV5-1 | CASGGQGASLYGYTF
TRBV24-1 | CATSDSVAISYNEQFF